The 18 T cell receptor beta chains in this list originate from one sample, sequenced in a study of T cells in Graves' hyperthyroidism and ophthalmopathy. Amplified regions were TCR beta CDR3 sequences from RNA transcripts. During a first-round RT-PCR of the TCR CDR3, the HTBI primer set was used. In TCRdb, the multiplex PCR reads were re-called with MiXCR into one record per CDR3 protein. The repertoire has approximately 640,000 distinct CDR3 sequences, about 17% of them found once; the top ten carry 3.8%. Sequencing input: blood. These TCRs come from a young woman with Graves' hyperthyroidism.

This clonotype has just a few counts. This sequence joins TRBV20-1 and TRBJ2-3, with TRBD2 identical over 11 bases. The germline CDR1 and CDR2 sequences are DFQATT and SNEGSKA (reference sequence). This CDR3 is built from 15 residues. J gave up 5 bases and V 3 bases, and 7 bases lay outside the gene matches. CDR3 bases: TGCAGTGCTAGGGGTAGCGGGAGGGCCCGAGATACGCAGTATTTT. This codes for CSARGSGRARDTQYF.

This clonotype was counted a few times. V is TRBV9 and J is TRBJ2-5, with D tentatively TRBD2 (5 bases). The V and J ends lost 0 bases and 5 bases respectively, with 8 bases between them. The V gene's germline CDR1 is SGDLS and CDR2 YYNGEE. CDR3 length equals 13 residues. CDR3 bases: TGTGCCAGCAGCGTAGTTCCGGGGGAGACCCAGTACTTC. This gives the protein CASSVVPGETQYF.

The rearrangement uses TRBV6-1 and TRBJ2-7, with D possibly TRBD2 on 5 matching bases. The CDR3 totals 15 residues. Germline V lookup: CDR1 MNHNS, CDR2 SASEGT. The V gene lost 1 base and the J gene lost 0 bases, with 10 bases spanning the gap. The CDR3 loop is CASSEVRTYSYEQYF. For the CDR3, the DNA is TGTGCCAGCAGTGAAGTAAGGACTTACTCCTACGAGCAGTACTTC.

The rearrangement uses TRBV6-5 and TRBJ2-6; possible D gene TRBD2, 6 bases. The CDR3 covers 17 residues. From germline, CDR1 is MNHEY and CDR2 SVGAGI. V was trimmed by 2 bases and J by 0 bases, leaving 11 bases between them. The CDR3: CASSYGGRISGANVLTF. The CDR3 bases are TGTGCCAGCAGTTACGGAGGGCGAATCTCTGGGGCCAACGTCCTGACTTTC.

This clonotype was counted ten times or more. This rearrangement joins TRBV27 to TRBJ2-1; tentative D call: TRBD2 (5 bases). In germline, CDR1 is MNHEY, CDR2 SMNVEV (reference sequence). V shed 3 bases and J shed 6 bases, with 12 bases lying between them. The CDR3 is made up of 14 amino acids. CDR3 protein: CASSFGLLGNEQFF. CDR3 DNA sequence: TGTGCCAGCAGTTTTGGACTTCTCGGCAATGAGCAGTTCTTC.

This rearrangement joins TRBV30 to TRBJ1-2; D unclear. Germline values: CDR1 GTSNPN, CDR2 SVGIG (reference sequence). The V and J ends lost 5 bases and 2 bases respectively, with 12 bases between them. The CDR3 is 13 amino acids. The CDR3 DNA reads TGTGCCTGGGAGCCAAAGGGAAACTATGGCTACACCTTC. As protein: CAWEPKGNYGYTF.

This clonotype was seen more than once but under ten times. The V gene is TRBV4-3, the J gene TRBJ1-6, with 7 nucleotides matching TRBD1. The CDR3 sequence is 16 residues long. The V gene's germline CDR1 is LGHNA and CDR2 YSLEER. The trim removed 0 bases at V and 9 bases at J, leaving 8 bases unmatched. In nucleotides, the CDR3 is TGCGCCAGCAGCCAAGAAGCCGGGACAGCGGGTTCACCCCTCCACTTT. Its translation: CASSQEAGTAGSPLHF.

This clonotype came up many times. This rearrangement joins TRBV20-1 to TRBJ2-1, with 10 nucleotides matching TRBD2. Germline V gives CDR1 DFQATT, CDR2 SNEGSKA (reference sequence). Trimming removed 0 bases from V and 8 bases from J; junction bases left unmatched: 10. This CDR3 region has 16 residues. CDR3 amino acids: CSARDQAGGPGDEQFF. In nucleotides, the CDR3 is TGCAGTGCTAGAGACCAAGCGGGAGGGCCTGGGGATGAGCAGTTCTTC.

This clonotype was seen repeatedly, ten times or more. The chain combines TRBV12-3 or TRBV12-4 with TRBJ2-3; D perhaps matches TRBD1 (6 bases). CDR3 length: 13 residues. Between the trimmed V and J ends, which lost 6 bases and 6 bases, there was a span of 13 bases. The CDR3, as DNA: TGTGCCAGCAGCCCCCATACAGGGGATACGCAGTATTTT. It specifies CASSPHTGDTQYF.

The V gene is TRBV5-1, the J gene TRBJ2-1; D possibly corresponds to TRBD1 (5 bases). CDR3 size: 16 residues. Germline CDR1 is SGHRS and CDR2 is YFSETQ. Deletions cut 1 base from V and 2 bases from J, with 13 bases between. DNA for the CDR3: TGCGCCAGCAGCTTGTTGGGGCATGGCACCTACAATGAGCAGTTCTTC. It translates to CASSLLGHGTYNEQFF.

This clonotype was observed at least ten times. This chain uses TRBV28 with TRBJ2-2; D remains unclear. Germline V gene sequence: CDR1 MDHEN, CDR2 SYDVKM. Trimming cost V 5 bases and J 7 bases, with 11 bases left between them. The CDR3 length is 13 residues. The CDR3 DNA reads TGTGCCAGCAGTCCGGTGAGATTCGGGGAGCTGTTTTTT. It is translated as CASSPVRFGELFF.

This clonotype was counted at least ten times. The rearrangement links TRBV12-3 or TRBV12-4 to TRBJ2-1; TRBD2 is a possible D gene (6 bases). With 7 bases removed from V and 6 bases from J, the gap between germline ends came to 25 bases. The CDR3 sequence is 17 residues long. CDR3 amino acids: CASIPLYPGLASNEQFF. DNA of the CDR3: TGTGCCAGCATACCTCTCTACCCGGGACTGGCCTCCAATGAGCAGTTCTTC.

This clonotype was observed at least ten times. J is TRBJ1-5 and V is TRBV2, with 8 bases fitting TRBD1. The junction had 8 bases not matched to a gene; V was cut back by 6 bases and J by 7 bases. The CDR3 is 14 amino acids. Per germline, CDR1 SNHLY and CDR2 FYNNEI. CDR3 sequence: CASRQGARAQPQHF. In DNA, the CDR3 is TGTGCCAGCAGGCAGGGGGCGCGGGCGCAGCCCCAGCATTTT.

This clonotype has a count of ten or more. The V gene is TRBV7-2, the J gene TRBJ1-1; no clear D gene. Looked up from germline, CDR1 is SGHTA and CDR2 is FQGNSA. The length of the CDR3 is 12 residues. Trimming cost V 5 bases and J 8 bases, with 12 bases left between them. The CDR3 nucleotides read TGTGCCAGCAGCCGCGCCGGCTTGGAAGCTTTCTTT. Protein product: CASSRAGLEAFF.

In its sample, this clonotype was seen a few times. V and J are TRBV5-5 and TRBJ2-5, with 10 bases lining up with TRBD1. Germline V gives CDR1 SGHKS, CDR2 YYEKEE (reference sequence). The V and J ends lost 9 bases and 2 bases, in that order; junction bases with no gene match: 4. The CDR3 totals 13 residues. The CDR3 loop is CATGQGGQETQYF. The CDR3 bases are TGTGCCACCGGACAGGGGGGACAAGAGACCCAGTACTTC.

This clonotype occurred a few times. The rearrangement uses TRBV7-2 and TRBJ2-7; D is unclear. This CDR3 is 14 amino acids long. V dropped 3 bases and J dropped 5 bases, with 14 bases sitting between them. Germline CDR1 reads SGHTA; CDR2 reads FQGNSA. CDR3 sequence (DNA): TGTGCCAGCAGCTTTACAATTAAAGCCCACGAGCAGTACTTC. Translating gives CASSFTIKAHEQYF. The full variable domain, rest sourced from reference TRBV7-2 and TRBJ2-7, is GAGVSQSPSNKVTEKGKDVELRCDPISGHTALYWYRQSLGQGLEFLIYFQGNSAPDKSGLPSDRFSAERTGGSVSTLTIQRTQQEDSAVYLCASSFTIKAHEQYFGPGTRLTVT.

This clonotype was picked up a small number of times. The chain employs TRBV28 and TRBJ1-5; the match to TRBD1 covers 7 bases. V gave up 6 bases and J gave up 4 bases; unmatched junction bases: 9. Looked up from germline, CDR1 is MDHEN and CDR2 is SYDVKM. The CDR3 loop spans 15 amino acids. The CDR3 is CASRRTGGENQPQHF. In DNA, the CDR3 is TGTGCCAGCAGAAGGACAGGAGGAGAAAATCAGCCCCAGCATTTT.

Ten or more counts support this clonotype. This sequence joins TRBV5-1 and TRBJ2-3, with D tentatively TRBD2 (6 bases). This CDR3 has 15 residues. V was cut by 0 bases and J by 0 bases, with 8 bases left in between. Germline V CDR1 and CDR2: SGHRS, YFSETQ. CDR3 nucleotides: TGCGCCAGCAGCTTGGCACTAGCTAGCACAGATACGCAGTATTTT. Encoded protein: CASSLALASTDTQYF.